Below are 4 T cell receptor beta chains sequenced from a single sample in a study of OX40 agonist ivuxolimab in advanced cancers. The method was immunoSEQ multiplex PCR; TCRdb's version includes in-frame clones alone and lacks a portion of them. The sample has 65,000 to 95,000 clones, more than 80% seen once. The specimen comprised CD4+ or CD8+ T cells sorted from blood, sampled in a trial of the OX40 agonist ivuxolimab. Every receptor here comes from an adult with an advanced solid tumor such as melanoma, head and neck, liver or kidney cancer.

V usage is TRBV7-2 and J usage is TRBJ2-1; no reliable D call. The V gene's germline CDR1 is SGHTA and CDR2 FQGNSA. This CDR3 region has 16 residues. The V gene lost 1 base and the J gene lost 7 bases, with 17 bases spanning the gap. The CDR3 nucleotides read TGTGCCAGCAGCTTAGGTTCGAGCCCAGCCATTAATGAGCAGTTCTTC. This gives the protein CASSLGSSPAINEQFF.

This clone has a handful of counts. The chain is built from TRBV11-1 and TRBJ1-2, with D uncertain. Germline CDR1 SGHAT, CDR2 FQDESV (reference sequence). Trimming pared 1 base from V and 3 bases from J, leaving 3 bases between. The CDR3 is made up of 12 amino acids. The CDR3 DNA reads TGTGCCAGCAGCTTAGACCACTATGGCTACACCTTC. Its translation is CASSLDHYGYTF.

This chain uses TRBV19 with TRBJ1-2; 7 nucleotides agree with TRBD1. This CDR3 is 15 amino acids long. Unmatched junction bases numbered 13, after V lost 8 bases and J lost 4 bases. Germline-derived CDR1 and CDR2 are LNHDA and SQIVND (reference sequence). For the CDR3, the DNA is TGTGCCAGTCAAAAGACTAAGGGACAGCTCTATGGCTACACCTTC. Its protein product is CASQKTKGQLYGYTF.

A word on this clone: At one of its ends the junction is not consistent with the germline gene, which may arise from a read error. The chain uses TRBV18 and TRBJ1-1, with 9 bases that match TRBD1. Germline V gives CDR1 KGHSH, CDR2 LQKENI. The CDR3 loop spans 16 amino acids. CDR3 amino acids: CASSSPGQGLNTEAFF. In nucleotides, the CDR3 is TGTGCCAGCTCATCACCGGGACAGGGATTGAACACTGAAGCTTTCTTT.